This T cell receptor beta chain emerged from a study of beta chain features in type 1 diabetes. This CDR3 has 14 residues. Germline assignment: CDR1 SGDLS and CDR2 YYNGEE. The study, taken as a whole, reports: Within each of all four CD4+ subsets, Type 1 diabetes patients had TCRB CDR3s that were moderately but significantly shorter.

A few counts support this clone. The antigen is unknown. One end of the junction fails to match germline, which may point to a read error. Since all of the isolated RNA was reverse transcribed, expressed TCRB transcripts were what got sequenced. Method: immunoSEQ multiplex PCR; TCRdb's copy keeps in-frame clones and lacks some. The table includes 200,000 to 250,000 clones, approximately 16% detected once. The chain employs TRBV9 and TRBJ2-7, with D possibly called TRBD1 or TRBD2 (6 bases each). The sequence derives from a man aged 25-45 years with type 1 diabetes. What was sequenced was naive CD4+ T cells from blood. The CDR3 DNA is TGTGCCAGTAGCGTCGGGGGCTCGAAGGACGAGCAGTACTTC. It yields the protein CASSVGGSKDEQYF.